The text below deals with one T cell receptor beta chain. The target antigen is unknown. Constant-segment-primed 5'RACE gave TCR alpha and TCR beta cDNA libraries with sample barcodes and UMIs. TCRdb reanalysed the 5' RACE reads using MiXCR and keeps one entry per CDR3 protein. Among about 210,000 distinct CDR3 sequences listed, 27% were seen once. CDR1 and CDR2 (germline): MGHRA, YSYEKL. The CDR3 contains 13 residues. The ends were cut back, 3 bases at V and 4 bases at J, with 9 bases in the middle. These data originate in a study of T-cell memory formation after mild COVID-19. At the level of the study: For the most part, TCR clusters were specific to one donor.

Findings of the study overall: Some clones that responded turned up in pre-infection memory, which suggests that cross-reactive memory joined in.

The sequenced sample consisted of PBMCs or a T cell subset sorted from them (not recorded which). The rearrangement links TRBV4-1 to TRBJ1-1; D call uncertain. The sequence derives from an adult woman who had mild COVID-19 (a few samples of this study predate the infection). Cell type and time point are not known. CDR3 nucleotides: TGCGCCAGCAGCCAGATCGGAAGCACTGAAGCTTTCTTT. It translates to CASSQIGSTEAFF.